This section outlines one T cell receptor (beta chain) sequence together with its context. Its specificity is unknown. Germline is not matched at one junction end, which may reflect a read error. This sample stems from a study of T cells in Graves' hyperthyroidism and ophthalmopathy. Study findings and constraints: Blood also contained most expanded thyroid clonotypes above 0.001.

Individuals with ophthalmopathy presented a Clinical Activity Score of at least 3, a NOSPECS grade of at least 4 and a duration under 3 months. In making diagnoses, clinical symptoms, serum thyroxine and TRAb, thyroid ultrasound and orbital computed tomography were all used. Source material for PBMCs was about 10 ml fresh peripheral blood. It was RNA transcripts that yielded the amplified TCR beta CDR3 regions. The HTBI primer set drove a first-round RT-PCR of the TCR CDR3. TCRdb used MiXCR to reprocess the multiplex PCR reads, holding one entry per CDR3 protein. The sample lists under 350,000 distinct CDR3 sequences, over 15% seen once, with less than 70% in the top ten. Germline V gene sequence: CDR1 SEHNR, CDR2 FQNEAQ (reference sequence). The CDR3 extends over 15 amino acids.

Sequences were obtained from blood. The J gene is TRBJ2-5, the V gene TRBV7-9; D may be TRBD1 or TRBD2 (6 bases each). The sequence was obtained from a woman aged 60 to 75 with Graves' ophthalmopathy. The CDR3 DNA reads as TGCGCCAACAGCGCTGGAGGGGGGATCCAAGAGACCCAGTACTTC. This sequence encodes CANSAGGGIQETQYF. The variable domain in full, completed from reference TRBV7-9 and TRBJ2-5, reads DTGVSQNPRHKITKRGQNVTFRCDPISEHNRLYWYRQTLGQGPEFLTYFQNEAQLEKSRLLSDRFSAERPKGSFSTLEIQRTEQGDSAMYLCANSAGGGIQETQYFGPGTRLLVL.